This T cell receptor beta chain was observed in a study of blood T cell repertoires in COVID-19. About the research overall: T cells, B-cell-depleted T cells, or PBMCs provided the cDNA or gDNA that served as material.

The germline V and J ends were trimmed by 4 bases and 4 bases, with 10 bases remaining between them. The CDR3 has 13 amino acids. The germline gives CDR1 SGHTA, CDR2 FQGNSA. The table came from immunoSEQ multiplex PCR; TCRdb's copy has only in-frame clones and leaves some out. The repertoire consists of roughly 200,000 clones, with less than 90% occurring once and the leading ten covering 2.6%. Cohort 3 donors counted as recovered after two negative PCRs, clearance, or resolved symptoms. This receptor was identified in a woman younger than 45 who had recovered from COVID-19. This sequence joins TRBV7-2 and TRBJ1-1, with a weak D call TRBD1 (6 bases). Sequencing was done on a sample of PBMCs or T cells enriched from blood (not recorded which). The CDR3 loop reads CASSSARGTEAFF. The CDR3 DNA reads as TGTGCCAGCAGCTCAGCCAGGGGCACTGAAGCTTTCTTT.